The T cell receptor (beta chain) described here comes from a study of early T cells in non-severe SARS-CoV-2 infection (dated by TCRdb to the early 2020s). About the study as a whole: Because TCR sequencing relied on bulk RNA taken from unsorted whole blood, pairing of alpha and beta chains was not possible.

This clonotype was picked up a small number of times. The clone's antigen remains unknown. No much larger clone is present one base from it, and per-base qualities are unavailable. Beyond this particular receptor, the publication reports: VDJdb matching was skewed toward anti-spike CD8 responses and likely underestimated virus-specific expansions, missing private and CD4 specificities.

The receptor library was made with 5' RACE. Data came from a NextSeq 500. The TCR library protocol attached unique molecular identifiers to individual cDNA molecules to correct for sequencing error and PCR bias. TCR alpha and beta chains were both sequenced, and the abundances of alpha and beta sequences in each sample were closely correlated with each other. The original pipeline was this. Decombinator V4 was used to perform V gene, J gene and CDR3 annotation of TCR sequences. TCRs were defined as expanded if a significant change between any two time points was detected under a Poisson model with p below 0.0001. Abundances of TCRs were expressed as counts per million after normalisation to the total number of TCRs sequenced in each sample. TRAV1-2 paired with TRAJ12, TRAJ20 or TRAJ33 defined MAIT TCRs, while TRAV10 paired with TRAJ18 defined iNKT TCRs. VDJdb, accessed on 1 November 2021, was searched for TCRs annotated for CMV, EBV and SARS-CoV-2, and TCRs annotated for more than one antigen were excluded. The public sequencing data were trimmed at Q25 with fastp and processed into clonotypes with MiXCR by TCRdb, which kept only in-frame beta chains. Every distinct CDR3 protein forms one entry, paired with its most common genes and DNA. The V and J calls come from TCRdb's annotation, not from the publication. The sample table contains around 83,000 distinct CDR3 sequences; only one count was recorded for about 12% of them. Clones ranked in the top ten supply about 4.6% of the sample.

This was a case-control study nested in a cohort of healthcare workers in London, UK, who had nasopharyngeal swab PCR tests and blood samples taken every week. Healthcare workers were recruited between 23 and 31 March 2020, during the week of the UK lockdown, and were followed weekly for up to 16 weeks. Counted from cysteine to phenylalanine, this CDR3 has 18 amino acids. The sequence is cut down to CDR3 DNA, 54 bases in frame from base 1. Per the germline V gene, SGHAT is the CDR1 and FQNNGV is the CDR2. Ends trimmed: V by 5 bases, J by 0 bases; bases unmatched to a gene: 14. The sample was whole blood, taken at baseline. The source of this sequence is an adult who was a healthcare worker with PCR-confirmed SARS-CoV-2 infection or an uninfected control (not recorded which). The chain was built from TRBV11-2 and TRBJ2-5; TRBD1 matches 8 bases in the middle. The sequenced DNA is TGTGCCAGCAGCCGCAGGGCCGCCGGGACAGGTTACCAAGAGACCCAGTACTTC. Its translation reads: CASSRRAAGTGYQETQYF.